This entry lists 24 T cell receptor beta chains sequenced from one sample in a study of blood T cell repertoires in COVID-19. This table comes from immunoSEQ multiplex PCR, and its TCRdb copy is limited to in-frame clones, with some not included. The data hold roughly 180,000 clones, with approximately 86% observed a single time. Source material: peripheral blood. The source is a man aged 18 to 29 with acute or convalescent COVID-19.

This rearrangement joins TRBV6-6 to TRBJ1-5, with D perhaps matching TRBD1 (5 bases). The germline gives CDR1 MNHNY, CDR2 SVGAGI (reference sequence). The V end lost 4 bases, the J end lost 5 bases, and 9 bases lay between the germline ends. The CDR3 has 13 residues. CDR3 in DNA: TGTGCCAGCAGTTCCAGGGCCCATCAGCCCCAGCATTTT. It codes for CASSSRAHQPQHF.

The chain has TRBV7-8 and TRBJ1-5; a weak D match, TRBD1 (5 bases). The CDR3 contains 15 residues. The germline V and J ends were trimmed by 5 bases and 2 bases, with 13 bases remaining between them. Germline V gene sequence: CDR1 SGHVS, CDR2 FQNEAQ. The CDR3 bases are TGTGCCAGCAGCCGAGGGAGGGGAGGCAATCAGCCCCAGCATTTT. Residues: CASSRGRGGNQPQHF.

This clone turned up a few times. The chain joins TRBV6-5 to TRBJ1-1; D perhaps matches TRBD1 (6 bases). Trimming left V 6 bases short and J 1 base short, with 15 bases between. The CDR3 spans 15 residues. Germline assignment: CDR1 MNHEY and CDR2 SVGAGI. CDR3 coding DNA: TGTGCCAGCAGAGACAGGTTAGCCAGGAACACTGAAGCTTTCTTT. Its translation is CASRDRLARNTEAFF.

This clone was counted between two and nine times. V usage is TRBV6-6 and J usage is TRBJ1-5; 8 positions agree with TRBD1. Looked up from germline, CDR1 is MNHNY and CDR2 is SVGAGI (reference sequence). There are 17 residues in the CDR3. Germline trimming cut 5 bases from V and 4 bases from J; bases unmatched to any gene: 13. The CDR3 loop reads CASSPNIDRGGNQPQHF. CDR3 in DNA: TGTGCCAGCAGTCCAAACATCGACAGGGGCGGAAATCAGCCCCAGCATTTT.

The V gene is TRBV21-1, the J gene TRBJ1-2; the listed D gene, TRBD1, was not tested against the DNA. TRBV21-1 is labeled a pseudogene. This CDR3 region has 14 residues. The CDR3 DNA sequence: TGTGCCAGCAGCAAAATCGGCAGGGTCGACGGCTACACCTTC. It codes for CASSKIGRVDGYTF.

CDR3 sequence (DNA): TGTGCCAGCAGTTCTAGCGGGGGGAACTACAATGAGCAGTTCTTC. Its protein product is CASSSSGGNYNEQFF. The genes are TRBV7-3 and TRBJ2-1; 11 nucleotides agree with TRBD2. The CDR3 extends over 15 amino acids. V shed 6 bases and J 3 bases; nucleotides not matched to a gene: 4. Germline V gene sequence: CDR1 SGHTA, CDR2 FQGTGA. Filled out from reference TRBV7-3 and TRBJ2-1, the complete variable domain reads GAGVSQTPSNKVTEKGKYVELRCDPISGHTALYWYRQSLGQGPEFLIYFQGTGAADDSGLPNDRFFAVRPEGSVSTLKIQRTERGDSAVYLCASSSSGGNYNEQFFGPGTRLTVL.

The CDR3 region is CASSSQSHRANYGYTF. CDR3 nucleotides: TGTGCCAGTAGTAGCCAATCTCACAGGGCTAACTATGGCTACACCTTC. The chain carries TRBV19 and TRBJ1-2; TRBD1 is a possible D gene (6 bases). This CDR3 contains 16 residues. The germline V gene has CDR1 LNHDA and CDR2 SQIVND (reference sequence). Trimming took off 4 bases at V and 0 bases at J, with 15 bases between the two ends. Full variable domain (remainder filled in from reference TRBV19 and TRBJ1-2): DGGITQSPKYLFRKEGQNVTLSCEQNLNHDAMYWYRQDPGQGLRLIYYSQIVNDFQKGDIAEGYSVSREKKESFPLTVTSAQKNPTAFYLCASSSQSHRANYGYTFGSGTRLTVV.

V is TRBV30 and J is TRBJ1-4, with TRBD1 as a possible D gene (5 bases). This CDR3 region has 14 residues. Per germline, CDR1 GTSNPN and CDR2 SVGIG (reference sequence). V lost 1 base and J 8 bases, leaving 14 bases between the germline ends. CDR3 protein: CAWSEGLRGEKLFF. The DNA for the CDR3 is TGTGCCTGGAGTGAAGGACTCCGGGGGGAAAAACTGTTTTTT.

This clone was observed once. The chain carries TRBV27 and TRBJ2-1; D gene uncertain. The CDR3 runs to 12 residues. The germline V gene has CDR1 MNHEY and CDR2 SMNVEV (reference sequence). V was cut by 5 bases and J by 8 bases, with 10 bases left in between. The CDR3 sequence: CASSPNSDEQFF. The CDR3 DNA follows: TGTGCCAGCAGTCCCAACTCCGATGAGCAGTTCTTC.

The chain recombines TRBV7-8 with TRBJ1-6; 8 nucleotides line up with TRBD1. Trimming removed 5 bases from V and 10 bases from J; junction bases left unmatched: 16. The CDR3 sequence is 17 residues long. Germline lookup yields CDR1 SGHVS and CDR2 FQNEAQ. This CDR3 is CASSQRFLDREASPLHF. The CDR3 nucleotides are TGTGCCAGCAGCCAGCGGTTTTTGGACAGGGAGGCCTCACCCCTCCACTTT.

This chain joins TRBV7-2 and TRBJ2-1; D is uncertain. V was cut by 5 bases and J by 6 bases, with 20 bases left in between. CDR1 and CDR2 (germline): SGHTA, FQGNSA. The CDR3 covers 16 residues. The CDR3 coding sequence is TGTGCCAGCAGCCTAGAGGTGGCTAGGCAAGGCAATGAGCAGTTCTTC. Protein: CASSLEVARQGNEQFF. Based on the CDR3 plus reference TRBV7-2 and TRBJ2-1, the full variable domain is GAGVSQSPSNKVTEKGKDVELRCDPISGHTALYWYRQSLGQGLEFLIYFQGNSAPDKSGLPSDRFSAERTGGSVSTLTIQRTQQEDSAVYLCASSLEVARQGNEQFFGPGTRLTVL.

V gene TRBV6-5 combines with J gene TRBJ1-6; 10 bases fit TRBD1. The CDR3 extends over 14 amino acids. The ends lost 6 bases at V and 9 bases at J; junction bases unmatched: 5. The germline CDR1 and CDR2 sequences are MNHEY and SVGAGI. CDR3 in amino acids: CASRRQGAISPLHF. For the CDR3, the DNA is TGTGCCAGCAGAAGACAGGGGGCGATTTCACCCCTCCACTTT.

This chain connects TRBV27 to TRBJ2-1; D not certain. This CDR3 region has 13 residues. The germline CDR1 and CDR2 sequences are MNHEY and SMNVEV (reference sequence). V lost 0 bases to trimming and J lost 8 bases, with 8 bases between them. In nucleotides, the CDR3 is TGTGCCAGCAGTTTATCGGGCTGGGATGAGCAGTTCTTC. It encodes CASSLSGWDEQFF.

Only one count was recorded for this clone. This chain uses TRBV27 with TRBJ2-2; D is unclear. Germline assignment: CDR1 MNHEY and CDR2 SMNVEV (reference sequence). V was cut by 5 bases and J by 1 base, with 8 bases left in between. This CDR3 comprises 14 residues. This CDR3 reads CASSPNKNTGELFF. The CDR3 DNA is TGTGCCAGCAGTCCGAACAAGAACACCGGGGAGCTGTTTTTT.

The rearrangement uses TRBV30 and TRBJ1-5, with 9 positions matching TRBD1. Germline V lookup: CDR1 GTSNPN, CDR2 SVGIG (reference sequence). This CDR3 region has 14 residues. Trimming removed 5 bases from V and 7 bases from J; junction bases left unmatched: 9. This CDR3 reads CAWSGTGLYQPQHF. As DNA, the CDR3 is TGTGCCTGGTCAGGGACAGGGTTGTACCAGCCCCAGCATTTT. Together with reference TRBV30 and TRBJ1-5, the CDR3 gives the full variable domain: SQTIHQWPATLVQPVGSPLSLECTVEGTSNPNLYWYRQAAGRGLQLLFYSVGIGQISSEVPQNLSASRPQDRQFILSSKKLLLSDSGFYLCAWSGTGLYQPQHFGDGTRLSIL.

The V call is TRBV7-9, the J call TRBJ1-1, with D possibly being TRBD1 (6 bases). Trimming removed 4 bases from V and 1 base from J, with 16 bases in between. CDR1 and CDR2 (germline): SEHNR, FQNEAQ (reference sequence). The CDR3 covers 16 residues. CDR3 sequence reads: CASSSGLGQTNTEAFF. The CDR3 region has the DNA TGTGCCAGCAGCTCGGGCCTAGGACAGACGAACACTGAAGCTTTCTTT.

The genes are TRBV5-4 and TRBJ1-2; 7 nucleotides agree with TRBD1. Germline V gene data show CDR1 as SGHNT and CDR2 as YYREEE (reference sequence). Losses at the gene ends were 3 bases for V and 2 bases for J; bases not matched to a gene: 4. The length of the CDR3 is 14 residues. This chain's CDR3 is CASSSGTANYGYTF. CDR3 coding DNA: TGTGCCAGCAGCTCCGGGACAGCCAACTATGGCTACACCTTC.

The chain is built from TRBV19 and TRBJ1-2; 7 bases fit TRBD1. Germline V CDR1 and CDR2: LNHDA, SQIVND (reference sequence). Trimming removed 6 bases from V and 1 base from J; junction bases left unmatched: 5. The CDR3 loop spans 14 amino acids. The CDR3, as DNA: TGTGCCAGTAGCAGAACAGGGGATAACTATGGCTACACCTTC. Translated: CASSRTGDNYGYTF.

V usage is TRBV7-2 and J usage is TRBJ2-5; 9 positions match TRBD1. The germline CDR1 and CDR2 sequences are SGHTA and FQGNSA. Trimming removed 7 bases from V and 9 bases from J; junction bases left unmatched: 15. There are 15 residues in the CDR3. The CDR3 loop reads CASTYDRGAVSAQYF. The CDR3 bases are TGTGCCAGCACCTATGACAGGGGGGCGGTGTCGGCCCAGTACTTC.

The genes are TRBV29-1 and TRBJ2-7; no firm D call. Trimming removed 3 bases from V and 3 bases from J, with 6 bases in between. CDR1 SQVTM and CDR2 ANQGSEA come from the germline V gene. The CDR3 has 11 residues. CDR3 sequence reads: CSVELHYEQYF. The CDR3 nucleotides are TGCAGCGTTGAGTTACACTACGAGCAGTACTTC.

The CDR3 nucleotides read TGTGCCAGCAGCCAAGTTAATAGCGGGGAGTATGAGGGCTACGAGCAGTACTTC. Protein: CASSQVNSGEYEGYEQYF. The chain has TRBV3-1 (or the pseudogene TRBV3-2) and TRBJ2-7, with 8 bases fitting TRBD2. The CDR3 covers 18 residues. V was pared by 1 base and J by 3 bases, with 14 bases of the junction left unmatched. Germline V gene data show CDR1 as LGHDT and CDR2 as YNNKEL (reference sequence).

J is TRBJ1-2 and V is TRBV3-1 (or the pseudogene TRBV3-2), with 7 bases aligning to TRBD1. Trimming took 0 bases from V and 4 from J; bases not matched to a gene: 11. The CDR3 consists of 17 residues. The germline gives CDR1 LGHDT, CDR2 YNNKEL (reference sequence). CDR3: CASSQDHSGQYIYGYTF. The CDR3 DNA sequence: TGTGCCAGCAGCCAAGATCATTCGGGACAGTACATCTATGGCTACACCTTC.

This chain connects TRBV28 to TRBJ2-6; D unresolved. Trimming removed 5 bases at V and 3 bases at J, with 14 bases between. The CDR3 is 16 residues long. CDR1 and CDR2 (germline): MDHEN, SYDVKM. Here the CDR3 reads CASSPSGMGGANVLTF. The CDR3 nucleotides are TGTGCCAGCAGTCCCTCAGGTATGGGTGGGGCCAACGTCCTGACTTTC.

V and J are TRBV5-4 and TRBJ2-7; 10 positions agree with TRBD1. V gave up 5 bases and J gave up 4 bases; unmatched junction bases: 9. This CDR3 region has 15 residues. The germline CDR1 and CDR2 sequences are SGHNT and YYREEE (reference sequence). CDR3 coding DNA: TGTGCCAGCAGTGAGGGAGGGACAGGGGTTTACGAGCAGTACGTC. Translating gives CASSEGGTGVYEQYV.